Listed below are T cell receptor beta chains from one sample, sequenced in a study of blood T cell repertoires in COVID-19. Assay used: immunoSEQ multiplex PCR; TCRdb lists only in-frame clones, some missing. The sample shows about 150,000 clones, roughly 89% of them seen only once. Material: PBMCs or T cells enriched from blood (not recorded which). The receptors were sampled from a man aged 45-65 years who had recovered from COVID-19. The CDR3 runs from the conserved cysteine through the conserved F or W. A D gene is named only where the DNA matches it firmly. The size of a clone is reported for some rows only, either as once, few or many, or as a class for expanded clones.

D gene: .
clone size: .
V gene: TRBV29-1
J gene: TRBJ2-1
CDR3 DNA: TGCAGCGTTGAAGGAGGGATTTACAATGAGCAGTTCTTC
CDR3 protein: CSVEGGIYNEQFF

D gene: .
clone size: .
V gene: TRBV21-1
J gene: TRBJ1-1
CDR3 DNA: TGTGCCAGCAGCAGCCGCAGGGTGAACACTGAAGCTTTCTTT
CDR3 protein: CASSSRRVNTEAFF

D gene: .
clone size: .
V gene: TRBV5-8
J gene: TRBJ1-5
CDR3 DNA: TGTGCCAGCAGCGGCCAGGGAAGGGGATATCAGCCCCAGCATTTT
CDR3 protein: CASSGQGRGYQPQHF

D gene: .
clone size: .
V gene: TRBV7-9
J gene: TRBJ1-2
CDR3 DNA: TGTGCCAGCAGCCACCGGGACACCTATGGCTACACCTTC
CDR3 protein: CASSHRDTYGYTF

D gene: .
clone size: .
V gene: TRBV19
J gene: TRBJ2-2
CDR3 DNA: TGTGCCAGTAGTCTCCCGAAGGGCAGGGGCGCGGGCACCGGGGAGCTGTTTTTT
CDR3 protein: CASSLPKGRGAGTGELFF

D gene: TRBD1
clone size: .
V gene: TRBV18
J gene: TRBJ1-1
CDR3 DNA: TGTGCCAGCTCACCACGGGACAGGGAAGAAGCTTTCTTT
CDR3 protein: CASSPRDREEAFF

D gene: .
clone size: .
V gene: TRBV29-1
J gene: TRBJ1-1
CDR3 DNA: TGCAGCGTTGCGTCGACATTGAACACTGAAGCTTTCTTT
CDR3 protein: CSVASTLNTEAFF

D gene: TRBD1
clone size: .
V gene: TRBV19
J gene: TRBJ1-1
CDR3 DNA: TGTGCCAGTAGTATAGATCCGGGACAGGGGCTTGAGGCTTTCTTT
CDR3 protein: CASSIDPGQGLEAFF

D gene: .
clone size: .
V gene: TRBV28
J gene: TRBJ1-1
CDR3 DNA: TGTGCCAGCCACATCCCGGGGGACACTGAAGCTTTCTTT
CDR3 protein: CASHIPGDTEAFF

D gene: .
clone size: .
V gene: TRBV18
J gene: TRBJ1-1
CDR3 DNA: TGTGCCAGCTCACCACTCGCTGGGGAGTTGGGAACTGAAGCTTTCTTT
CDR3 protein: CASSPLAGELGTEAFF

D gene: TRBD2
clone size: .
V gene: TRBV7-8
J gene: TRBJ2-5
CDR3 DNA: TGTGCCAGCAGCTTAAAACAAGTGCTAGCGGGGGGTCAAGAGACCCAGTACTTC
CDR3 protein: CASSLKQVLAGGQETQYF

D gene: .
clone size: .
V gene: TRBV12-3/TRBV12-4
J gene: TRBJ1-4
CDR3 DNA: TGTGCCAGCAGTGGAGGGAGTTACGAAAAACTGTTTTTT
CDR3 protein: CASSGGSYEKLFF

D gene: TRBD1
clone size: .
V gene: TRBV3-1/TRBV3-2
J gene: TRBJ2-1
CDR3 DNA: TGTGCCAGCAGCCAAGATGGGACAGGGGGCGGCTACAATGAGCAGTTCTTC
CDR3 protein: CASSQDGTGGGYNEQFF

D gene: TRBD1
clone size: .
V gene: TRBV12-3/TRBV12-4
J gene: TRBJ2-2
CDR3 DNA: TGTGCCAGCAGTTTCCTACAGGGGGGGGAGCTGTTTTTT
CDR3 protein: CASSFLQGGELFF

D gene: .
clone size: .
V gene: TRBV6-1
J gene: TRBJ2-7
CDR3 DNA: TGTGCCAGCAGTGAACTCCTCGAGCAGTACTTC
CDR3 protein: CASSELLEQYF

D gene: .
clone size: .
V gene: TRBV30
J gene: TRBJ1-1
CDR3 DNA: TGTGCCTGGACCATGAGCTTCTTGAACACTGAAGCTTTCTTT
CDR3 protein: CAWTMSFLNTEAFF

D gene: TRBD1
clone size: few
V gene: TRBV30
J gene: TRBJ1-4
CDR3 DNA: TGTGCCTGGAGTGTAAGGGGACAGGGAAGAACTAATGAAAAACTGTTTTTT
CDR3 protein: CAWSVRGQGRTNEKLFF

D gene: .
clone size: .
V gene: TRBV7-9
J gene: TRBJ2-2
CDR3 DNA: TGTGCCAGCAGCTTAGTCCGTTCGAACACCGGGGAGCTGTTTTTT
CDR3 protein: CASSLVRSNTGELFF

D gene: TRBD2
clone size: once
V gene: TRBV7-6
J gene: TRBJ2-3
CDR3 DNA: TGTGCCAGCAGTCGAGAGGCCGGGAGGGTACTCACAGATACGCAGTATTTT
CDR3 protein: CASSREAGRVLTDTQYF

D gene: .
clone size: once
V gene: TRBV7-3
J gene: TRBJ2-6
CDR3 DNA: TGTGCCAGCTCGCCGGTCGGGTCCTCTGGGGCCAACGTCCTGACTTTC
CDR3 protein: CASSPVGSSGANVLTF

D gene: TRBD1
clone size: .
V gene: TRBV24-1
J gene: TRBJ2-7
CDR3 DNA: TGTGCCACCAGTGATTACGGGGGGGACAGGGGCGAGCAGTACTTC
CDR3 protein: CATSDYGGDRGEQYF

D gene: .
clone size: .
V gene: TRBV28
J gene: TRBJ1-1
CDR3 DNA: TGTGCCAGCAGTTTCATGAACACTGAAGCTTTCTTT
CDR3 protein: CASSFMNTEAFF

D gene: .
clone size: .
V gene: TRBV20-1
J gene: TRBJ2-3
CDR3 DNA: TGCAGTGCTAGAGAAGGTACAGTGCAGTATTTT
CDR3 protein: CSAREGTVQYF

D gene: TRBD2
clone size: .
V gene: TRBV5-6
J gene: TRBJ2-1
CDR3 DNA: TGTGCCAGCAGCCTCGCCTACGCGGGAGGGCCGCATGAGCAGTTCTTC
CDR3 protein: CASSLAYAGGPHEQFF

D gene: TRBD1
clone size: .
V gene: TRBV28
J gene: TRBJ1-4
CDR3 DNA: TGTGCCAGCAGTTCCCCGTTGGGACAGACTAATGAAAAACTGTTTTTT
CDR3 protein: CASSSPLGQTNEKLFF

D gene: .
clone size: once
V gene: TRBV7-9
J gene: TRBJ1-4
CDR3 DNA: TGTGCCAGCGCGGTAAATCATAATGAAAAACTGTTTTTT
CDR3 protein: CASAVNHNEKLFF

D gene: .
clone size: .
V gene: TRBV12-3/TRBV12-4
J gene: TRBJ1-2
CDR3 DNA: TGTGCCAGCAGTTCGGGGTATGGCTACACCTTC
CDR3 protein: CASSSGYGYTF

D gene: .
clone size: .
V gene: TRBV28
J gene: TRBJ2-1
CDR3 DNA: TGTGCCAGCAGTACCCTCCGGGGGGCGTCCTACAATGAGCAGTTCTTC
CDR3 protein: CASSTLRGASYNEQFF

D gene: .
clone size: .
V gene: TRBV5-1
J gene: TRBJ1-2
CDR3 DNA: TGCGCCAGCAGCTTGGGCCAGTCGAACTATGGCTACACCTTC
CDR3 protein: CASSLGQSNYGYTF

D gene: .
clone size: once
V gene: TRBV6-1
J gene: TRBJ2-4
CDR3 DNA: TGTGCCAGCAGTGCGACGGGGGGCTTTAGTATCAACATTCAGTACTTC
CDR3 protein: CASSATGGFSINIQYF

D gene: .
clone size: .
V gene: TRBV2
J gene: TRBJ2-3
CDR3 DNA: TGTGCCAGCAGTGAAGGGGGCACCCACACAGATACGCAGTATTTT
CDR3 protein: CASSEGGTHTDTQYF

D gene: .
clone size: .
V gene: TRBV18
J gene: TRBJ1-4
CDR3 DNA: TGTGCCAGCTCACCAAACCCCCCAGGCCAGAAGGAAAAACTGTTTTTT
CDR3 protein: CASSPNPPGQKEKLFF

D gene: TRBD2
clone size: .
V gene: TRBV5-1
J gene: TRBJ2-2
CDR3 DNA: TGCGCCAGCAGCCCCCTAGCGGGAGGGAACACCGGGGAGCTGTTTTTT
CDR3 protein: CASSPLAGGNTGELFF

D gene: .
clone size: .
V gene: TRBV6-6
J gene: TRBJ1-2
CDR3 DNA: TGTGCCAGCAGTCGGGTAGACTATGGCTACACCTTC
CDR3 protein: CASSRVDYGYTF

D gene: TRBD2
clone size: .
V gene: TRBV4-1
J gene: TRBJ2-7
CDR3 DNA: TGCGCCAGCAGCCAAGCTAGCGGGAAGCAGTACTTC
CDR3 protein: CASSQASGKQYF

D gene: .
clone size: .
V gene: TRBV7-2
J gene: TRBJ1-1
CDR3 DNA: TGTGCCAGCAGATTTGGCCCCATGAACACTGAAGCTTTCTTT
CDR3 protein: CASRFGPMNTEAFF

D gene: TRBD1
clone size: .
V gene: TRBV7-2
J gene: TRBJ1-6
CDR3 DNA: TGTGCCAGCAGCAGAGGGACAGGGGGTAATTCACCCCTCCACTTT
CDR3 protein: CASSRGTGGNSPLHF

D gene: TRBD2
clone size: .
V gene: TRBV5-1
J gene: TRBJ2-1
CDR3 DNA: TGCGCCAGCAGCTTGGTTCCTAGCGGGAACTCCTACAATGAGCAGTTCTTC
CDR3 protein: CASSLVPSGNSYNEQFF

D gene: TRBD2
clone size: .
V gene: TRBV5-6
J gene: TRBJ2-6
CDR3 DNA: TGTGCCAGCAGCTTCCCTAGCGGGAGCTCTGGGGCCAACGTCCTGACTTTC
CDR3 protein: CASSFPSGSSGANVLTF

D gene: .
clone size: .
V gene: TRBV9
J gene: TRBJ1-1
CDR3 DNA: TGTGCCAGCAGCGTACGCAGTGCGGAGACTGAAGCTTTCTTT
CDR3 protein: CASSVRSAETEAFF

D gene: .
clone size: .
V gene: TRBV9
J gene: TRBJ1-1
CDR3 DNA: TGTGCCAGCAGCGTCACAGGGTCGAACACTGAAGCTTTCTTT
CDR3 protein: CASSVTGSNTEAFF

D gene: .
clone size: once
V gene: TRBV5-1
J gene: TRBJ1-2
CDR3 DNA: TGCGCCAGCAGCTCGACTCCAGGGGAGGGAGGCTACACCTTC
CDR3 protein: CASSSTPGEGGYTF

D gene: TRBD2
clone size: .
V gene: TRBV30
J gene: TRBJ2-1
CDR3 DNA: TGTGCCTGGACACTAGCGGGCCTAACAAAGCAGTTCTTC
CDR3 protein: CAWTLAGLTKQFF

D gene: TRBD1
clone size: .
V gene: TRBV7-2
J gene: TRBJ1-6
CDR3 DNA: TGTGCCAGCAGCCTATCGGGACAGGGCGGTTCACCCCTCCACTTT
CDR3 protein: CASSLSGQGGSPLHF

D gene: TRBD2
clone size: .
V gene: TRBV7-2
J gene: TRBJ2-1
CDR3 DNA: TGTGCCAGCAGCTTAGTTAGCGGGGGGCCTAGTAATTACAATGAGCAGTTCTTC
CDR3 protein: CASSLVSGGPSNYNEQFF

D gene: .
clone size: few
V gene: TRBV4-2
J gene: TRBJ2-7
CDR3 DNA: TGTGCCAGCCGTCGTGACGGAGGCACCTACGAGCAGTACTTC
CDR3 protein: CASRRDGGTYEQYF

D gene: .
clone size: .
V gene: TRBV18
J gene: TRBJ1-2
CDR3 DNA: TGTGCCAGCTCAGGGGGGGCAGGGCCCACCTATGGCTACACCTTC
CDR3 protein: CASSGGAGPTYGYTF

D gene: .
clone size: few
V gene: TRBV5-4
J gene: TRBJ2-7
CDR3 DNA: TGTGCCAGCAGCGCCGACAGGAGTAACTACGAGCAGTACTTC
CDR3 protein: CASSADRSNYEQYF

D gene: TRBD1
clone size: .
V gene: TRBV5-1
J gene: TRBJ1-1
CDR3 DNA: TGCGCCAGCAAAGACCGGGACAGGGGGCTTTGGAACACTGAAGCTTTCTTT
CDR3 protein: CASKDRDRGLWNTEAFF

D gene: TRBD1
clone size: .
V gene: TRBV18
J gene: TRBJ1-1
CDR3 DNA: TGTGCCAGCTCACCGTCGGAGGGGGCGAGTACTGAAGCTTTCTTT
CDR3 protein: CASSPSEGASTEAFF